This TCR beta chain was identified in a study of T cell changes during pregnancy in multiple sclerosis. The CDR3 has 13 amino acids. Trimming took 6 bases from V and 5 from J, leaving 11 bases between them. Germline-derived CDR1 and CDR2 are LNHDA and SQIVND (reference sequence). Only in-frame clones appear in the TCRdb table, and some are missing; sequencing was by immunoSEQ multiplex PCR. Of just over 30,000 clones in the sample, roughly 90% were seen once. The sample here was CD8+ T cells from peripheral blood mononuclear cells, taken in the first trimester of pregnancy. The chain couples TRBV19 to TRBJ1-5; D not certain. The receptor was derived from a female donor with multiple sclerosis, enrolled in a pregnancy study. The CDR3 protein is CASRETYYQPQHF. For the CDR3, the DNA is TGTGCCAGTAGAGAGACATACTATCAGCCCCAGCATTTT.